The following is a T cell receptor beta chain sequence with its context. Its antigen remains undetermined. Base qualities were left out, and no much larger clone turns up one base away. The V and J ends are trimmed by 4 bases and 6 bases, leaving 21 bases between them. There are 17 amino acids in the CDR3, from cysteine to phenylalanine inclusive. Of all the DNA, just the CDR3 is kept, 51 bases in frame from base 1. The germline V gene yields MGHRA for CDR1 and YSYEKL for CDR2. The library was made by the immunoSEQ multiplex PCR assay. For the multiplex PCR, a mixture combining 60 forward primers for TCR Vbeta segments and 13 reverse primers for TCR Jbeta segments was used. Amplification of the CDR3 region of rearranged TCR beta genes was performed with a multiplex PCR assay on genomic DNA. Amplified TCR beta libraries were sequenced as 87-base-pair reads on the Illumina HiSeq System. As for the authors' bioinformatics: A later analysis counted tens of millions of unique TCR beta chains across the 666 repertoires, and roughly 10 million of these chains were shared by at least two donors. To remove PCR and sequencing errors, raw reads were error-corrected and collapsed into unique sequences using a nearest-neighbor algorithm that merged closely related sequences. To assign V, D and J gene segments, CDR3 sequences were aligned to IMGT reference sequences. For a sequence to be retained, a match of at least six nucleotides to both a V gene segment and a J gene segment was required. A rearrangement counted as productive if the CDR3 had no stop codons and remained in frame with V and J, and every other rearrangement counted as non-productive. Following IMGT convention, CDR3 was defined as the stretch from the second conserved V-encoded cysteine to the conserved J-encoded phenylalanine. The earlier analysis of 587 of the donors excluded sequences that lacked an unambiguous match to a single V gene segment. In an earlier analysis of a few hundred of the donors, V segments were called functional above 56.7% productive rearrangements and were called segregating when the between-donor standard deviation exceeded 5%. A statistical classification framework was developed to diagnose cytomegalovirus status using the catalog of TCR beta chain sequences. In a later analysis, TCR nucleotide sequences were compared against IMGT/GENE-DB human TR gene sequences so that V and J genes could be assigned. A later analysis assigned CDR3 sequences and most-parsimonious VDJ recombination scenarios with the TCRdist pipeline. A later analysis defined each TCR beta chain by its CDR3 amino acid sequence plus V-gene family, and excluded reads lacking a unique V-gene family. To address suspected cross-contamination and a sequencing artifact, a later analysis removed under 600 highly shared, low-generation-probability nucleotide sequences. In a later analysis, a clonal expansion index was calculated for each public chain from normalized within-repertoire ranks of inferred template counts. A later analysis computed generation probabilities with a VDJ recombination model fitted to out-of-frame rearrangements, and checked the results against IGoR. Hypergeometric tests were used in a later analysis to score TCR-TCR, TCR-HLA and TCR-CMV co-occurrence, with a repertoire-size bias correction applied to the TCR pairs. To estimate false discovery rates, a later analysis permuted the HLA or CMV assignments 20 times. A later analysis grouped co-occurring TCRs with DBSCAN, adding TCRdist sequence similarity when clustering within HLA-allele-positive subsets. Repertoires with fewer than 30,000 or more than 120,000 public chains were left out of co-occurrence clustering, as were four to six repertoires with anomalous nucleotide sharing. As stored in TCRdb, this immuneACCESS dataset retains in-frame rearrangements with V and J assigned. A fraction of the clones does not appear; measured against another copy, unresolved V genes explain less than half of the discrepancy, and the remainder lacks a known reason. From that table come the V and J calls and clone size; the DNA was used to work out D and trimming. This sample holds approximately 150,000 clones; over 75% were observed only once. Jointly, the top ten make up 1.3% of the sample.

The cohort was made up of approximately 670 healthy bone marrow donors. Cohort members were all nominally healthy when sampled, although unrecorded immune exposures were likely present. The donor tested CMV seropositive, placing the donor among the 250 to 350 seropositive members of the cohort. A peripheral blood sample was provided by each donor, and peripheral blood mononuclear cells were used for TCR beta sequencing. The Qiagen DNeasy Blood Extraction Kit was used to extract genomic DNA from the blood cell samples. These data come from a study of cytomegalovirus exposure and HLA in healthy donors (dated 2017 in TCRdb). At the level of the whole study: An earlier analysis of about 560 of the donors reported 250 to 300 Gb of sequence data and about 120 million unique TCR beta sequences obtained from about 170 million T cells. Approximately 300 gigabases of sequencing data and around 80 million unique TCR sequences made up an early release that covered several hundred HLA-typed donors. Of the roughly 400 genotyped donors, more than 75% were placed in the genetic ancestry cluster associated with self-reported Caucasian donors. The study aimed to test whether signatures of past pathogen exposure could be identified by cataloging public T cell receptors. The T cell repertoires of about 700 subjects were profiled by immunosequencing and related to cytomegalovirus serostatus. In addition to the first cohort of 650 to 750 subjects, a separate validation cohort of some 120 different subjects was used. To predict cytomegalovirus infection status, the study brought together high-throughput TCR immunosequencing, statistical association of individual TCRs with disease status, and machine learning. A later analysis re-analyzed previously published TCR beta repertoires from several hundred donors and added high-resolution HLA genotyping to study TCR occurrence patterns. In the later analysis, no new phenotypic data were used to find candidate immune exposures; instead, reliance was placed on TCR beta sequences and their occurrence across donors. An earlier analysis of 500 to 650 of the donors applied high-throughput TCR beta sequencing to assess whether each TCR beta V gene segment acted as functional or pseudogenic. Alongside the repertoire data, information on donor age, sex, ethnicity and CMV serostatus was compiled. Genome-wide SNP genotypes for about three fifths of the roughly 670 donors were used in a later genetic analysis, which treated that subset as a discovery cohort. Every repertoire in the discovery cohort had been generated on one and the same sequencing platform. HLA typing included class I and class II loci at four-digit resolution. The number of typed donors differed by locus: about 620-630 for A, B, C, DRB1 and DQB1; approximately 540 for DQA1; some 610 for DPA1; and around 450 for DPB1. Roughly 5 DR-DQ haplotypes were handled as single units for association and clustering, since linkage in the cohort was strong. Across around 400 genotyped donors of the cohort, an average of approximately 220,000 unique TCR beta nucleotide sequences per donor were sequenced, and roughly a sixth of those sequences were non-productive. Study-wide conclusions, independent of this receptor: In a later analysis, the rate of TCR association differed among HLA loci, with DRB1 alleles having the most associated TCRs and HLA-C alleles having the fewest. It was suggested by the authors that the approach could potentially be generalized to other disease states and immunological phenotypes. An earlier analysis of some 590 of the donors showed that most TCR beta V segments appeared in productive rearrangements either about 87% or about 30% of the time, which broadly matched IMGT annotations. Because the 87-base-pair reads could not distinguish some IMGT-functional V segments, including TRBV6-2 and TRBV6-3, those segments were excluded. The earlier analysis of about 600 of the donors excluded some 15 rarely observed V segments, including chromosome 9 orphons, because counts were too low. In a later analysis, several top co-occurrence clusters were reported to appear linked to parvovirus B19, influenza, CMV and Epstein-Barr virus. Most CMV-associated TCR beta chains appeared to be HLA-restricted in a later analysis, and the HLA associations seemed to be driven largely by CMV exposure. Correlated functional status among segregating V segments might reflect linkage disequilibrium, but an unknown experimental factor could not be ruled out. In vitro tests confirmed that a few of the cytomegalovirus-associated TCR beta chains recognize cytomegalovirus antigens. In a later genetic analysis, a missense DCLRE1C variant was associated with V-gene and J-gene trimming of TCR beta chains, and the association was replicated in an independent cohort. Roughly uniform sequencing depth across donors was assumed in presence/absence analyses, although this assumption may not hold. A cluster of highly shared sequence variants was judged likely to represent a technical artifact of the sequencing pipeline. A later genetic analysis reported fewer N-insertions in productive TCRs among donors in an Asian-associated ancestry cluster than the roughly 650-donor mean. Most TCR sequences were seen in very few donors, while some public TCRs were found in many individuals. The study gave a list of about 160 TCR beta chains associated with cytomegalovirus. A later analysis found that HLA-associated TCR beta chains were more clonally expanded and had lower generation probabilities than equally common non-associated chains. HLA typing was unavailable for some donors at each locus, so association tests used only the typed subset. Strong co-occurrence of HLA alleles, especially DR and DQ, made assigning TCR associations to individual alleles difficult. A further reported finding was that TCR beta sequences accurately predicted the HLA-A and HLA-B alleles for most subjects in the first cohort. CMV serostatus was the only immune exposure information available for the cohort. Cytomegalovirus status was reported to be diagnosed by the classifier with high specificity and sensitivity in both the original and validation cohorts. In a later analysis, over 15,000 TCR beta sequences were associated with specific HLA alleles at a false discovery rate of 0.05. This cohort had only TCR beta chains sequenced, and the lack of alpha or paired-chain data limited which features could be detected.

The chain links TRBV4-1 with TRBJ2-2; TRBD1 might be the D gene, on 5 matching bases. The TCR sequence derives from a man over 45 in good health and CMV-seropositive. The sequencing input was PBMCs. The sequenced DNA: TGCGCCAGCAGCCGAAAACTGGGGCCGCTAGTGGCCGGGGAGCTGTTTTTT. Its protein reads: CASSRKLGPLVAGELFF.